This T cell receptor (beta chain) came from a study of glioma-infiltrating T cells after dendritic cell vaccination. The sample's time point: after dendritic cell vaccination, including at tumor progression/relapse. The CDR3 consists of 15 residues. Germline loops: CDR1 SNHLY, CDR2 FYNNEI. V shed 1 base and J shed 3 bases, with 12 bases lying between them. Primers: 60 V beta forward and 13 J beta reverse. Sequencing used immunoSEQ multiplex PCR; TCRdb keeps in-frame clones, though not all of them. The sample yields more than 45,000 clones, approximately 83% seen once. The rearrangement links TRBV2 to TRBJ1-2; D remains unclear. This clonotype was obtained from a human donor with glioblastoma. The starting material was blood, obtained after dendritic cell vaccination. In DNA form, the CDR3 reads TGTGCCAGCAGTGAAGTTGAGGAGAATTACTATGGCTACACCTTC. It translates to CASSEVEENYYGYTF.